This T cell receptor (beta chain) was observed in a study of molecular identifiers for immune sequencing clone quantification. From about 21,000 to 970,000 sorted cells, naive CD8 libraries were generated with 10%, 30% or 50% RNA. CDR3 length: 15 residues. The germline V gene encodes CDR1 LGHDT and CDR2 YNNKEL (reference sequence). Trimming stripped 1 base from V and 5 bases from J, with 12 bases between. In TCRdb, the PCR reads were re-called with MiXCR into one record per CDR3 protein. Of nearly 55,000 distinct CDR3 sequences listed, roughly a third are singletons. This chain links TRBV3-1 with TRBJ2-1; the D is unclear. This TCR came from a human donor in good health. Some libraries in this study had Jurkat cell RNA spiked in. The source material was naive CD8+ T cells from blood, with Jurkat cell RNA spiked in. Subset here: FACS-sorted CD8+CD4-CCR7+CD45RA+ naive T cells. CDR3 sequence: CASSQGVAHDNEQFF. In DNA form, the CDR3 reads TGTGCCAGCAGCCAAGGAGTAGCCCACGACAATGAGCAGTTCTTC.